This passage covers 2 T cell receptor beta chains from one sample sequenced in a study of persistence of HIV-infected CD4 T cells. Lysates of CMV-infected fibroblasts at 8 to 10 ug/mL stimulated these cells. Sorting of responding CD4+ T cells relied on upregulated CD40 ligand together with CD69. No antigens are known for them. Sequencing used immunoSEQ version 4 in survey mode. Sequencing used immunoSEQ multiplex PCR; TCRdb keeps in-frame clones, though not all of them. The repertoire holds more than 15,000 clones, about 84% seen once, with roughly 7.1% in the top ten. Sequencing used CD4+ T cells sorted from PBMCs after approximately 19-hour stimulation, obtained from a patient who received antiretroviral therapy. Receptors were obtained from an adult man with HIV who was CMV-seropositive.

The chain is built from TRBV7-2 and TRBJ1-5; D possibly corresponds to TRBD1 (5 bases). This CDR3 region has 14 residues. Germline loops: CDR1 SGHTA, CDR2 FQGNSA. V was cut by 3 bases and J by 1 base, with 7 bases left in between. The CDR3 sequence: CASSFRQSNQPQHF. The CDR3 region has the DNA TGTGCCAGCAGCTTCCGACAGAGCAATCAGCCCCAGCATTTT.

The V gene is TRBV2, the J gene TRBJ1-5, with TRBD1 matching over 9 bases. V lost 6 bases to trimming and J lost 4 bases; unmatched junction nucleotides: 7. The CDR3 loop spans 15 amino acids. CDR1 and CDR2 (germline): SNHLY, FYNNEI. This CDR3 reads CASRLDRGGNQPQHF. DNA for the CDR3: TGTGCCAGCAGGCTCGACAGGGGGGGTAATCAGCCCCAGCATTTT.